Shown below are 19 T cell receptor beta chains from a single sample sequenced in a study of blood T cell repertoires in COVID-19. Sequenced by immunoSEQ multiplex PCR; TCRdb stores in-frame clones only, minus some. The sample shows approximately 74,000 clones, 75% to 95% of them seen only once. Sequenced sample: peripheral blood. The receptors originated from a woman aged 55-69 years with active COVID-19.

The chain uses TRBV3-1 (or the pseudogene TRBV3-2) and TRBJ2-5; TRBD2 aligns across 8 bases. The CDR3 contains 12 residues. CDR1 and CDR2 (germline): LGHDT, YNNKEL (reference sequence). J was trimmed by 12 bases and V by 4 bases; bases with no gene match: 7. The CDR3 reads CASSPPGLVKYF. DNA for the CDR3: TGTGCCAGCAGCCCCCCGGGACTAGTTAAGTACTTC.

The genes are TRBV23-1 and TRBJ2-1; TRBD2 aligns across 16 bases. TRBV23-1 is known as an ORF, though its function is uncertain. J gave up 1 base and V 9 bases, and 21 bases lay outside the gene matches. The CDR3 is 22 amino acids. The CDR3 DNA reads TGCGCCAGAGGCCCCGGGACTAGCGGGAGGGTTCCCCTCCTCGGGTCCTACAATGAGCAGTTCTTC. Protein: CARGPGTSGRVPLLGSYNEQFF.

V gene TRBV9 combines with J gene TRBJ1-3; D remains unclear. The CDR3 runs to 15 residues. The V end was cut by 4 bases, the J end by 0 bases, with 11 bases between. Germline loops: CDR1 SGDLS, CDR2 YYNGEE. The DNA for the CDR3 is TGTGCCAGCAGCCCCGCGGGGAACTCTGGAAACACCATATATTTT. This encodes CASSPAGNSGNTIYF.

The rearrangement uses TRBV7-9 and TRBJ2-2, with a possible D match to TRBD2 (5 bases). CDR1 and CDR2 (germline): SEHNR, FQNEAQ (reference sequence). CDR3 size: 17 residues. The V end lost 5 bases, the J end lost 5 bases, and 21 bases lay between the germline ends. The CDR3 DNA sequence: TGTGCCAGCAGCCCTGACCGGGGTCCCTTCACTACCGGGGAGCTGTTTTTT. The encoded protein is CASSPDRGPFTTGELFF.

The CDR3 region is CAWGITGSHGPQHF. CDR3 sequence (DNA): TGTGCCTGGGGAATAACAGGGTCCCATGGGCCCCAGCATTTT. This sequence joins TRBV30 and TRBJ1-5, with TRBD1 as a possible D gene (6 bases). The V gene's germline CDR1 is GTSNPN and CDR2 SVGIG (reference sequence). The CDR3 extends over 14 amino acids. V gave up 5 bases and J gave up 9 bases, with 20 bases separating them.

The genes are TRBV19 and TRBJ2-1; weak D call: TRBD2 (6 bases). Germline CDR1 and CDR2: LNHDA and SQIVND (reference sequence). The V and J ends lost 3 bases and 9 bases respectively, with 15 bases between them. The CDR3 spans 14 residues. The CDR3 here is CASSIRSGVVEQFF. The CDR3 DNA is TGTGCCAGTAGTATCAGGTCGGGAGTGGTTGAGCAGTTCTTC.

This clone was counted once. The CDR3 DNA reads as TGTGCCAGCAAAAGAGATACTAGGGCGGGATACGAGCAGTACTTC. Its protein product is CASKRDTRAGYEQYF. The V gene is TRBV2, the J gene TRBJ2-7; maybe TRBD2 (6 bases). Trimming shortened V by 7 bases and J by 4 bases, and 20 bases separated the two germline ends. The CDR3 is 15 residues long. Germline V gene lookup returns CDR1 SNHLY and CDR2 FYNNEI.

The rearrangement joins TRBV28 to TRBJ2-2, with D possibly matching TRBD2 (5 bases). CDR1 is MDHEN, CDR2 SYDVKM, per germline. The length of the CDR3 is 13 residues. Trimming removed 5 bases at V and 5 bases at J, with 9 bases between. CDR3 in amino acids: CASSGRVTGELFF. The CDR3, as DNA: TGTGCCAGCAGTGGGCGGGTAACCGGGGAGCTGTTTTTT. Variable domain in full (rest from reference TRBV28 and TRBJ2-2): DVKVTQSSRYLVKRTGEKVFLECVQDMDHENMFWYRQDPGLGLRLIYFSYDVKMKEKGDIPEGYSVSREKKERFSLILESASTNQTSMYLCASSGRVTGELFFGEGSRLTVL.

The chain recombines TRBV5-6 with TRBJ2-1; the D gene is possibly TRBD2 (5 bases). This CDR3 is built from 14 residues. Deletions cut 2 bases from V and 7 bases from J, with 13 bases between. The germline CDR1 and CDR2 sequences are SGHDT and YYEEEE. This CDR3 reads CASSFRSRGNEQFF. The CDR3 coding sequence is TGTGCCAGCAGCTTCCGGTCCCGAGGGAATGAGCAGTTCTTC.

The V and J genes are TRBV5-1 and TRBJ2-1; TRBD2 agrees at 12 bases. Germline assignment: CDR1 SGHRS and CDR2 YFSETQ. The V and J ends lost 5 bases and 2 bases, in that order; junction bases with no gene match: 23. The CDR3 is 22 residues long. As DNA, the CDR3 is TGCGCCAGCAGTCCCGGACGTCTAGCGGGAGGGCCCAGGTCGATCCCCTACAATGAGCAGTTCTTC. This encodes CASSPGRLAGGPRSIPYNEQFF.

The CDR3 sequence: CASSPPGGRVHEQFF. In DNA, the CDR3 is TGTGCCAGCAGCCCTCCGGGCGGGAGGGTCCATGAGCAGTTCTTC. J is TRBJ2-1 and V is TRBV28, with TRBD2 matching 9 bases. This CDR3 is built from 15 residues. Germline CDR1 reads MDHEN; CDR2 reads SYDVKM. With V trimmed by 6 bases and J by 8 bases, 11 bases remained unmatched.

CDR3 bases: TGTGCCAGCTCACCCCTTGACAGGACCCAAGAGACCCAGTACTTC. The encoded protein is CASSPLDRTQETQYF. The V and J genes are TRBV18 and TRBJ2-5; possible D gene TRBD1, 6 bases. Germline V lookup: CDR1 KGHSH, CDR2 LQKENI. This CDR3 spans 15 amino acids. V lost 3 bases, J lost 1 base, and 12 bases lay in between. The whole variable domain, filled in from reference TRBV18 and TRBJ2-5, reads NAGVMQNPRHLVRRRGQEARLRCSPMKGHSHVYWYRQLPEEGLKFMVYLQKENIIDESGMPKERFSAEFPKEGPSILRIQQVVRGDSAAYFCASSPLDRTQETQYFGPGTRLLVL.

The chain has TRBV7-2 and TRBJ2-3, with D possibly being TRBD2 (6 bases). Germline V CDR1 and CDR2: SGHTA, FQGNSA. Trimming took 1 base from V and 4 from J, leaving 12 bases between them. CDR3 size: 15 residues. The CDR3 region has the DNA TGTGCCAGCAGCTTAGTTGCGGGACGGCCAGATACGCAGTATTTT. Amino acids: CASSLVAGRPDTQYF.

This chain connects TRBV28 to TRBJ2-7; D is possibly TRBD2 (6 bases). Germline CDR1 and CDR2: MDHEN and SYDVKM. The CDR3 totals 14 residues. The V gene lost 7 bases and the J gene lost 6 bases, with 19 bases spanning the gap. The DNA of the CDR3 is TGTGCCAGCACCCCGTCGGGACTCTCTCCCGAGCAGTACTTC. Translated: CASTPSGLSPEQYF.

J is TRBJ2-1 and V is TRBV18; the D gene is possibly TRBD2 (6 bases). CDR1 and CDR2 (germline): KGHSH, LQKENI. The CDR3 is made up of 16 amino acids. V lost 0 bases, J lost 3 bases, and 12 bases lay in between. CDR3 amino acids: CASSPPYGSVYNEQFF. The CDR3, as DNA: TGTGCCAGCTCACCACCGTACGGGAGCGTCTACAATGAGCAGTTCTTC.

This chain links TRBV19 with TRBJ2-3; tentatively, D is TRBD2 (6 bases). Trimming cost V 6 bases and J 4 bases, with 17 bases left between them. The CDR3 totals 15 residues. Germline values: CDR1 LNHDA, CDR2 SQIVND (reference sequence). For the CDR3, the DNA is TGTGCCAGTAGAAAGGACTACCGTAGCCCAGATACGCAGTATTTT. Translating it yields CASRKDYRSPDTQYF.

The chain links TRBV7-9 to TRBJ2-7; D is ambiguous. This CDR3 is 10 amino acids long. V lost 4 bases and J lost 8, with 6 bases in between. The germline V gene has CDR1 SEHNR and CDR2 FQNEAQ (reference sequence). CDR3 sequence (DNA): TGTGCCAGCAGCTCCGACAAGCAGTACTTC. It yields the protein CASSSDKQYF. Filled out from reference TRBV7-9 and TRBJ2-7, the complete variable domain reads DTGVSQNPRHKITKRGQNVTFRCDPISEHNRLYWYRQTLGQGPEFLTYFQNEAQLEKSRLLSDRFSAERPKGSFSTLEIQRTEQGDSAMYLCASSSDKQYFGPGTRLTVT.

The CDR3 loop is CASSWERQPQHF. The CDR3 nucleotides read TGTGCCAGCAGTTGGGAGCGGCAGCCCCAGCATTTT. The chain uses TRBV6-6 and TRBJ1-5; D is unclear. Germline-derived CDR1 and CDR2 are MNHNY and SVGAGI (reference sequence). There are 12 residues in the CDR3. V shed 4 bases and J shed 7 bases, with 8 bases lying between them.

The chain uses TRBV7-9 and TRBJ2-1, with 9 bases matching TRBD2. Germline-derived CDR1 and CDR2 are SEHNR and FQNEAQ (reference sequence). Trimming removed 5 bases from V and 4 bases from J; junction bases left unmatched: 12. The CDR3 totals 17 residues. CDR3 sequence: CASSVGSGSFLYNEQFF. Here the CDR3 DNA reads TGTGCCAGCAGCGTCGGTAGCGGGAGTTTTTTATACAATGAGCAGTTCTTC.